This TCR beta chain was found in a study of shared clonotypes between healthy human individuals. Profiling relied on immunoSEQ multiplex PCR, and the TCRdb table lists in-frame clones only, not all of them. This sample has around 1.4 million clones; 98% occur once, and the top ten carry over 0.3%. Germline V gene sequence: CDR1 SGHTA, CDR2 FQGTGA. With 2 bases removed from V and 5 bases from J, the gap between germline ends came to 12 bases. The CDR3 has 15 residues. This clone has only one observation. The clonotype originates from a man aged 25 to 40 in good health. The sequencing input was naive CD4+ T cells sorted from blood. Subset indicated: CD45RA+ positively selected. The chain carries TRBV7-3 and TRBJ2-2; D is unclear. CDR3 loop: CASSLEPMRTGELFF. The CDR3 nucleotides read TGTGCCAGCAGCTTAGAACCAATGAGGACCGGGGAGCTGTTTTTT.